This note documents a single T cell receptor beta chain sequence. Antigen unknown. A read error may account for a junction end that differs from germline. This sample is part of a study of T cell repertoires in cytomegalovirus infection. On the study more broadly: CMV infection plus the matching HLA type was flagged by public TCR beta signatures. General study points: HLA-C-restricted, CMV-specific TCR beta clonotypes were dominant ex vivo. Carriage of CMV together with the relevant HLA was identifiable through cumulative public TCR beta family frequency.

The CDR3 runs 12 residues. The germline V gene encodes CDR1 SGHVS and CDR2 FNYEAQ. Using its own MiXCR run on the reads, TCRdb lists one record per CDR3 protein. The sample includes around 630,000 distinct CDR3 sequences, 20% to 25% of them seen just once. This clonotype was obtained from a human donor in good health (CMV status not recorded). Some clones in this sample may be carry-over from other donors' samples. The V and J genes are TRBV7-6 and TRBJ2-4, with no clear D. Sequenced sample: CD8+ T cells from PBMCs. The CDR3 is CVSSTPEAIQYF. The DNA of the CDR3 is TGTGTCAGCAGCACCCCCGAGGCCATTCAGTACTTC.